The T cell receptor (beta chain) described here comes from a study of regulatory T cells in long-lasting Graves disease. In its sample, this clonotype was seen many times. The time point denotes: newly diagnosed GD, antithyroid drugs for less than 3 months. Extracted PBMC RNA gave rise to the TCR library. Assembly of TCR beta libraries relied on iRepertoire HTBI primers together with Arm-PCR of CDR3 regions. TCRdb re-called the multiplex PCR reads through MiXCR, storing one row per CDR3 protein. The profile shows approximately 400,000 distinct CDR3 sequences, 15% of them singletons. CDR3 length: 15 residues. V lost 6 bases and J 1 base, leaving 13 bases between the germline ends. In addition, the sample was reused for a study of T cells in Graves' hyperthyroidism and ophthalmopathy. From that paper: HTBI primers drove first-round RT-PCR of the TCR CDR3.

Sequenced material: peripheral blood mononuclear cells (PBMCs), taken at new diagnosis, from a patient treated with antithyroid drugs. The V and J genes are TRBV12-3 or TRBV12-4 and TRBJ2-1; maybe TRBD2 (5 bases). This receptor was taken from a woman aged 40-49 years with Graves disease. CDR3 nucleotide sequence: TGTGCCAGCAGCCCTACTAGTGGGTCCTACAATGAGCAGTTCTTC. Translation gives CASSPTSGSYNEQFF.